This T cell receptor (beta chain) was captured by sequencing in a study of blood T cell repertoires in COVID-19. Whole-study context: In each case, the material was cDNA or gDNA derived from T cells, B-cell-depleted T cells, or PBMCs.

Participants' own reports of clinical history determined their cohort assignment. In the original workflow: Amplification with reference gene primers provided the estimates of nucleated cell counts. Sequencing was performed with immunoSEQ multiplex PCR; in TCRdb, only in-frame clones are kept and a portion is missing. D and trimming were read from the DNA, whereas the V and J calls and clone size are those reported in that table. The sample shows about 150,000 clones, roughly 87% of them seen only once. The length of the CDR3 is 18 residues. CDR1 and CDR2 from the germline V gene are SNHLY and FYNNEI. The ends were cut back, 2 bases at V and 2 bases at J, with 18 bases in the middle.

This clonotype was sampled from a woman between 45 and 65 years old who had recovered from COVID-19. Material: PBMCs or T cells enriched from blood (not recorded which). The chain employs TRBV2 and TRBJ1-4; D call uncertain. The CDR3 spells CASSERAIRWFTNEKLFF. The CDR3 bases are TGTGCCAGCAGTGAACGCGCGATCCGATGGTTTACTAATGAAAAACTGTTTTTT.